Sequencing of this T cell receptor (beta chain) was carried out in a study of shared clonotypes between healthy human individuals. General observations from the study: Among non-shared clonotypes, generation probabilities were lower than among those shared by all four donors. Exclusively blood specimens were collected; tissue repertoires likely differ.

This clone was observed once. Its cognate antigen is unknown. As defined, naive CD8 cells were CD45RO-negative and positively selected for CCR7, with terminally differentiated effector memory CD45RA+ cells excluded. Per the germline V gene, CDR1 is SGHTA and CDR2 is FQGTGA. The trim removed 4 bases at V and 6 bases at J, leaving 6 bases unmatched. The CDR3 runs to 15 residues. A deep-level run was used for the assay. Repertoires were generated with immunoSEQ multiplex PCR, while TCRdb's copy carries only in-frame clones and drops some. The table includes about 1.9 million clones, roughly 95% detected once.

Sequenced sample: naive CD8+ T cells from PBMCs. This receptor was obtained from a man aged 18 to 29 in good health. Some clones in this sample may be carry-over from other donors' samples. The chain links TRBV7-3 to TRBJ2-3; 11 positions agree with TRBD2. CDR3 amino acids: CASSSLAGAVDTQYF. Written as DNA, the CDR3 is TGTGCCAGCAGCTCACTAGCGGGAGCTGTGGATACGCAGTATTTT. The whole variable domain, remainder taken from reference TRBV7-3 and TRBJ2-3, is GAGVSQTPSNKVTEKGKYVELRCDPISGHTALYWYRQSLGQGPEFLIYFQGTGAADDSGLPNDRFFAVRPEGSVSTLKIQRTERGDSAVYLCASSSLAGAVDTQYFGPGTRLTVL.